The 15 T cell receptor beta chains given below trace back to one sample, sequenced in a study of T-cell reconstitution after alpha-beta-depleted transplantation in children. Unique molecular identifiers were incorporated during preparation of the TCRbeta library. Each CDR3 protein gets one entry after TCRdb re-called the PCR reads with MiXCR. The table has 300,000 or so distinct CDR3 sequences, around 25% seen once. Sequencing used PBMCs, mostly from graft donor cells, obtained 180 days after TCRalphabeta/CD19-depleted stem cell transplant. The receptors were gathered from a male patient under 18 who had a stem cell transplant for acute lymphoblastic leukemia, so the T cells may come from the graft donor.

V and J are TRBV7-8 and TRBJ2-7, with D tentatively TRBD1 (6 bases). The CDR3 covers 16 residues. Germline V gene data show CDR1 as SGHVS and CDR2 as FQNEAQ. Trimming stripped 2 bases from V and 2 bases from J, with 16 bases between. The CDR3 protein is CASSLSPGAGAYEQYF. The CDR3 coding sequence is TGTGCCAGCAGCTTATCGCCCGGGGCAGGGGCCTACGAGCAGTACTTC.

The chain couples TRBV7-9 to TRBJ2-1, with D maybe TRBD2 (5 bases). V was cut by 4 bases and J by 3 bases, with 7 bases left in between. CDR3 size: 13 residues. The germline V gene encodes CDR1 SEHNR and CDR2 FQNEAQ (reference sequence). The DNA of the CDR3 is TGTGCCAGCAGCTCAGGACTCTACAATGAGCAGTTCTTC. Amino acids: CASSSGLYNEQFF.

V gene TRBV3-1 combines with J gene TRBJ2-2; 12 bases match TRBD2. After removal of 2 bases from V and 4 bases from J, the junction contained 2 bases not matched to a gene. This CDR3 spans 16 amino acids. Germline V gene data show CDR1 as LGHDT and CDR2 as YNNKEL (reference sequence). The CDR3 bases are TGTGCCAGCAGCCAACTAGCGGGAGGGCCCACCGGGGAGCTGTTTTTT. It encodes CASSQLAGGPTGELFF.

This clonotype was picked up a small number of times. The chain is built from TRBV5-1 and TRBJ2-7; 12 positions agree with TRBD2. Trimming cost V 3 bases and J 0 bases; bases outside gene matches: 1. The CDR3 is made up of 15 amino acids. Germline CDR1 and CDR2: SGHRS and YFSETQ. This CDR3 is CASSWTSGVSYEQYF. As DNA, the CDR3 is TGCGCCAGCAGCTGGACTAGCGGGGTCTCCTACGAGCAGTACTTC.

This rearrangement joins TRBV24-1 to TRBJ1-4; no clear D. From germline, CDR1 is KGHDR and CDR2 SFDVKD. This CDR3 is built from 14 residues. The V end was cut by 4 bases, the J end by 0 bases, with 5 bases between. The CDR3 spells CATSDGSTNEKLFF. In DNA form, the CDR3 reads TGTGCCACCAGTGACGGCTCAACTAATGAAAAACTGTTTTTT.

This clonotype was counted at least ten times. V usage is TRBV12-3 or TRBV12-4 and J usage is TRBJ2-1; D is perhaps TRBD2 (5 bases). The germline V and J ends were trimmed by 10 bases and 1 base, with 14 bases remaining between them. The CDR3 has 14 amino acids. The CDR3, as DNA: TGTGCCACCCCGGCTAGGGAGTCCTACAATGAGCAGTTCTTC. Translation gives CATPARESYNEQFF.

The chain joins TRBV5-6 to TRBJ2-5, with 8 bases aligning to TRBD2. V lost 4 bases, J lost 5 bases, and 10 bases stayed unmatched. Per the germline V gene, CDR1 is SGHDT and CDR2 is YYEEEE. CDR3 length: 15 amino acids. The CDR3 DNA is TGTGCCAGCAGCAACCAGCCGGGAGGGCAGGAGACCCAGTACTTC. Protein: CASSNQPGGQETQYF.

This clonotype was seen many times. This chain uses TRBV3-1 with TRBJ2-1, with D possibly being TRBD1 (7 bases). Per germline, CDR1 LGHDT and CDR2 YNNKEL (reference sequence). Trimming pared 4 bases from V and 8 bases from J, leaving 18 bases between. This CDR3 contains 15 residues. CDR3 nucleotides: TGTGCCAGCAGCCTCGCGGCGGCAGGGGGGTATGAGCAGTTCTTC. This codes for CASSLAAAGGYEQFF.

This clonotype has ten or more counts. V usage is TRBV6-5 and J usage is TRBJ2-7; D is undetermined. The germline V and J ends were trimmed by 0 bases and 3 bases, with 6 bases remaining between them. The CDR3 totals 13 residues. Germline-derived CDR1 and CDR2 are MNHEY and SVGAGI. DNA of the CDR3: TGTGCCAGCAGTTACTCCCCGGTCTACGAGCAGTACTTC. Its translation is CASSYSPVYEQYF.

The table lists this clonotype with a few counts. The genes are TRBV18 and TRBJ2-5; 7 bases line up with TRBD2. This CDR3 region has 16 residues. J was trimmed by 0 bases and V by 6 bases; bases with no gene match: 10. The germline V gene has CDR1 KGHSH and CDR2 LQKENI. The CDR3 coding sequence is TGTGCCAGCTCCTCAGCCGGGAGGACGTACCAAGAGACCCAGTACTTC. Translated: CASSSAGRTYQETQYF. Based on the CDR3 plus reference TRBV18 and TRBJ2-5, the full variable domain is NAGVMQNPRHLVRRRGQEARLRCSPMKGHSHVYWYRQLPEEGLKFMVYLQKENIIDESGMPKERFSAEFPKEGPSILRIQQVVRGDSAAYFCASSSAGRTYQETQYFGPGTRLLVL.

This clonotype has just a few counts. The CDR3 is CSARDKGRGATGELFF. In nucleotides, the CDR3 is TGCAGTGCTAGAGATAAGGGGAGGGGGGCGACCGGGGAGCTGTTTTTT. The gene calls are TRBV20-1 and TRBJ2-2, with D perhaps matching TRBD2 (7 bases). Germline CDR1 reads DFQATT; CDR2 reads SNEGSKA (reference sequence). The CDR3 runs 16 residues. Deletions cut 0 bases from V and 5 bases from J, with 16 bases between.

The gene calls are TRBV18 and TRBJ2-2; D possibly matches TRBD1 or TRBD2 (5 bases each). This CDR3 spans 19 amino acids. CDR1 and CDR2 from the germline V gene are KGHSH and LQKENI. V shed 1 base and J shed 0 bases, with 18 bases lying between them. Here the CDR3 reads CASSPLFRDGTTNTGELFF. DNA of the CDR3: TGTGCCAGCTCACCACTATTCCGGGACGGTACCACGAACACCGGGGAGCTGTTTTTT. Looking up the rest from reference TRBV18 and TRBJ2-2 gives the full variable domain: NAGVMQNPRHLVRRRGQEARLRCSPMKGHSHVYWYRQLPEEGLKFMVYLQKENIIDESGMPKERFSAEFPKEGPSILRIQQVVRGDSAAYFCASSPLFRDGTTNTGELFFGEGSRLTVL.

This chain links TRBV20-1 with TRBJ2-1; TRBD1 matches at 9 bases. CDR3 length: 18 amino acids. Germline V gene sequence: CDR1 DFQATT, CDR2 SNEGSKA (reference sequence). Trimming took 1 base from V and 1 from J; bases not matched to a gene: 11. The CDR3 sequence is CSARGRLRQGESYNEQFF. CDR3 DNA: TGCAGTGCTAGAGGAAGGCTACGACAGGGGGAGTCCTACAATGAGCAGTTCTTC.

The rearrangement links TRBV3-1 to TRBJ2-7; D possibly corresponds to TRBD2 (5 bases). The V and J ends lost 6 bases and 0 bases respectively, with 9 bases between them. This CDR3 region has 13 residues. CDR1 is LGHDT and CDR2 is YNNKEL in the germline V gene (reference sequence). The CDR3 nucleotides read TGTGCCAGCAGATTTGGAGGCTCCTACGAGCAGTACTTC. The encoded protein is CASRFGGSYEQYF.

This clonotype was observed a few times. This chain uses TRBV20-1 with TRBJ2-5, with 12 nucleotides matching TRBD1. This CDR3 comprises 15 residues. Germline CDR1 reads DFQATT; CDR2 reads SNEGSKA (reference sequence). V lost 5 bases, J lost 5 bases, and 9 bases stayed unmatched. CDR3 nucleotides: TGCAGTGCTCACCGGGACAGGGGGCGCTGGGAGACCCAGTACTTC. It yields the protein CSAHRDRGRWETQYF.